The entry below gives a single T cell receptor (beta chain) sequence along with its context. The CDR3 is 16 amino acids. V lost 0 bases and J 1 base, leaving 13 bases between the germline ends. From germline, CDR1 is SGDLS and CDR2 YYNGEE. The source of the sample is a study of blood T cell repertoires in COVID-19. Across the whole study: The United States, Italy and Spain were the sources of the acute and convalescent COVID-19 samples. Sources were T cells, B-cell-depleted T cells, or PBMCs; the material itself was cDNA or gDNA.

In the authors' workflow: Cell counts per sample came from amplifying reference gene primers. TCRdb's table, derived via immunoSEQ multiplex PCR, lists solely in-frame clones and lacks some. V, J and clone size are taken as reported in that table, and D and trimming were inferred from the DNA itself. The table lists approximately 220,000 clones, about 86% of them singletons. The chain carries TRBV9 and TRBJ1-2; tentatively, D is TRBD1 (5 bases). This TCR was sampled from a woman aged 50 to 65 with acute or convalescent COVID-19. Sequencing was done on a sample of peripheral blood. Here the CDR3 DNA reads TGTGCCAGCAGCGTAGGTTGGGGCAGGGATAACTATGGCTACACCTTC. Translation: CASSVGWGRDNYGYTF.